This T cell receptor beta chain was found in a study of blood T cell repertoires in COVID-19. Background on the study: Sample material is recorded as cDNA or gDNA derived from T cells, B-cell-depleted T cells, or PBMCs.

From germline, CDR1 is ENHRY and CDR2 SYGVKD. V gave up 7 bases and J gave up 4 bases, with 11 bases separating them. This CDR3 has 13 residues. The method was immunoSEQ multiplex PCR; TCRdb's version includes in-frame clones alone and lacks a portion of them. Among 110,000 or so clones listed, 65% to 85% were seen once. The clonotype comes from a man aged 50 or older with acute or convalescent COVID-19. Sample: peripheral blood. The chain joins TRBV10-3 to TRBJ1-3; D may be TRBD1 (5 bases). CDR3 region: CAIKPTEGNTIYF. CDR3 bases: TGTGCCATCAAACCGACAGAGGGAAACACCATATATTTT.